This paragraph reports one TCR beta chain. Its binding antigen is unknown. Within one base of it there is no much larger clone, and no base qualities were kept. The sample belongs to a study of technical replicates of blood from several donors (dated by TCRdb to 2016 to 2017). CDR1 MNHNS and CDR2 SASEGT are derived from the germline V gene. V gives up 4 bases and J gives up 2 bases, and the segment between their germline ends measures 15 bases. Including the terminal cysteine and phenylalanine, the CDR3 comprises 15 residues. Of all the DNA, just the CDR3 is kept, 45 bases in frame from base 1. To prepare the library, the immunoSEQ multiplex PCR assay was applied. Here the immuneACCESS table is served through TCRdb, limited to in-frame sequences with V and J called. Missing clones are a known gap in these copies; in checked studies unresolved V genes cover under half, and the rest lacks a known reason. This sample comprises roughly 97,000 clones, around 96% of them detected only once. The ten most abundant clones make up about 0.38% of the sample.

The chain is made from TRBV6-1 and TRBJ2-7; no D gene call is confident. Sequenced sample: T cells isolated from PBMCs. The TCR originated in a human donor in good health. The CDR3 in this case is CASSAPYRTPYEQYF. The sequenced DNA: TGTGCCAGCAGTGCACCCTACAGAACCCCCTACGAGCAGTACTTC.